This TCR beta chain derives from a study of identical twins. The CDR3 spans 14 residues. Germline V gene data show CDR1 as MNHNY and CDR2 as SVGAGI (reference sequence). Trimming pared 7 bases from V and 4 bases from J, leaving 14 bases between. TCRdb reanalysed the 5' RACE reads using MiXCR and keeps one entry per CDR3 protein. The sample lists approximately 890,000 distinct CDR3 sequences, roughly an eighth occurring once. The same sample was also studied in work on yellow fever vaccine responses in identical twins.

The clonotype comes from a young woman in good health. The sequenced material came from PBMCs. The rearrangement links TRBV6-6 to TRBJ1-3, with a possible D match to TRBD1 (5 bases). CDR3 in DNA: TGTGCCAGCACTGTAGGGGAGTTCGGAAACACCATATATTTT. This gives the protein CASTVGEFGNTIYF.